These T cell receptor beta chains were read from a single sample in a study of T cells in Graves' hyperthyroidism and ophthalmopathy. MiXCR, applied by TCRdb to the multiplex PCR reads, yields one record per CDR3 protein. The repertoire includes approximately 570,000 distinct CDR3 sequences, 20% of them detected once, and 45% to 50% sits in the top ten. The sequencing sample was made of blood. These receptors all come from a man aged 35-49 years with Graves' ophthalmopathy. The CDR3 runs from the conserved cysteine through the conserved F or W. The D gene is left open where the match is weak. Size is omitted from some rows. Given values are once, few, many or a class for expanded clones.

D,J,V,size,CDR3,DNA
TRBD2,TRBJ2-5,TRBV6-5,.,CASSNWAGREETQYF,TGTGCCAGCAGTAACTGGGCCGGGAGGGAGGAGACCCAGTACTTC
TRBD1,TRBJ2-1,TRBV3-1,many,CASRDGQGGYNEQFF,TGTGCCAGCAGAGACGGACAGGGGGGCTACAATGAGCAGTTCTTC
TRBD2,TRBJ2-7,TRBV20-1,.,CSATGLALGYEQYF,TGCAGTGCGACTGGACTAGCGTTAGGCTACGAGCAGTACTTC
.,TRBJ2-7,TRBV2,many,CASGSLPNEQYF,TGTGCCAGCGGGTCGCTACCCAACGAGCAGTACTTC
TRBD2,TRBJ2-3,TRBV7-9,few,CASSSTSGRGGGTQYF,TGTGCCAGCAGCTCGACTAGCGGGAGAGGAGGTGGTACGCAGTATTTT
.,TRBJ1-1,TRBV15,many,CATSRGGAMNTEAFF,TGTGCCACCAGCAGAGGCGGAGCCATGAACACTGAAGCTTTCTTT
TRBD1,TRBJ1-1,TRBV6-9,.,CASSYRGRAFF,TGTGCCAGCAGCTACAGGGGGAGAGCTTTCTTT
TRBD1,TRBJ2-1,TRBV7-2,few,CASSLPGWGTGVNEQFF,TGTGCCAGCAGCTTACCCGGGTGGGGGACAGGGGTCAATGAGCAGTTCTTC
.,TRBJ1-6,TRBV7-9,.,CASSSDGTFHF,TGTGCCAGCAGTTCTGACGGCACGTTCCACTTT
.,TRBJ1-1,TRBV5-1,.,CASRPQGRLEAFF,TGCGCCAGCAGGCCCCAGGGTAGGCTTGAAGCTTTCTTT